Shown below are 2 T cell receptor beta chains from a single sample sequenced in a study of T cells after yellow fever vaccination. TCRdb itself ran the 5' RACE reads through MiXCR, one entry per CDR3 protein. The table records 450,000 to 650,000 distinct CDR3 sequences, roughly 14% of them present only once. The specimen was PBMCs, collected on the day of the yellow fever booster vaccination. These receptors were collected from a man aged 30 to 39 who received the YFV17D yellow fever vaccine.

The table lists this clonotype with a few counts. The chain joins TRBV5-1 to TRBJ1-2; TRBD1 aligns across 7 bases. Looked up from germline, CDR1 is SGHRS and CDR2 is YFSETQ. The J segment lost 0 bases and the V segment lost 3 bases, leaving 8 bases of the junction unmatched. This CDR3 contains 16 residues. This CDR3 reads CASSSILQGSNYGYTF. As DNA, the CDR3 is TGCGCCAGCAGCTCCATATTACAGGGGTCTAACTATGGCTACACCTTC.

The J gene is TRBJ2-2, the V gene TRBV29-1, with D hard to call. The V end lost 6 bases, the J end lost 4 bases, and 9 bases lay between the germline ends. CDR1 and CDR2 (germline): SQVTM, ANQGSEA. The CDR3 is made up of 12 amino acids. CDR3 coding DNA: TGCAGCGTCGAACAGTCCACCGGGGAGCTGTTTTTT. Encoded protein: CSVEQSTGELFF.